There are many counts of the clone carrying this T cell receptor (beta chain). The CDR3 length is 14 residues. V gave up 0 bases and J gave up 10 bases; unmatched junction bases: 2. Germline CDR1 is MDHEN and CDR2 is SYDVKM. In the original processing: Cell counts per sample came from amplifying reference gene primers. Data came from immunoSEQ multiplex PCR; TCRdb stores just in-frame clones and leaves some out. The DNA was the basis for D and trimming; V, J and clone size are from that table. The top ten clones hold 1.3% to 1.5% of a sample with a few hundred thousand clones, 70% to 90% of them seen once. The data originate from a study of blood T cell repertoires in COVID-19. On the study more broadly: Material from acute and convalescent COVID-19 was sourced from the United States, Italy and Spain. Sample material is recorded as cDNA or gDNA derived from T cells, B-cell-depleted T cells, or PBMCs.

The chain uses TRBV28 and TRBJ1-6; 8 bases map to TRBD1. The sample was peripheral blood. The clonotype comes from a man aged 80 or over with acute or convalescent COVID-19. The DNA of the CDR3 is TGTGCCAGCAGTTTATGGACAGGGGAATCACCCCTCCACTTT. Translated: CASSLWTGESPLHF. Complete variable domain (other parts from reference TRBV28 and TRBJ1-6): DVKVTQSSRYLVKRTGEKVFLECVQDMDHENMFWYRQDPGLGLRLIYFSYDVKMKEKGDIPEGYSVSREKKERFSLILESASTNQTSMYLCASSLWTGESPLHFGNGTRLTVT.